Here is one T cell receptor (beta chain) with its context. This CDR3 spans 13 amino acids. The J segment lost 10 bases and the V segment lost 5 bases, leaving 8 bases of the junction unmatched. Germline CDR1 and CDR2: MDHEN and SYDVKM. Clones were read by immunoSEQ multiplex PCR, and TCRdb kept only the in-frame ones, dropping some. The table includes fewer than 200,000 clones, 88% detected once. This entry comes from a study of blood T cell repertoires in COVID-19. Turning to the study itself: Samples came from the United States, Italy and Spain, spanning acute and convalescent COVID-19. In each case, the material was cDNA or gDNA derived from T cells, B-cell-depleted T cells, or PBMCs.

This sequence originates from a man aged 45 to 65 who had recovered from COVID-19. V is TRBV28 and J is TRBJ1-2, with 9 bases fitting TRBD1. The sequencing sample was made of peripheral blood. As DNA, the CDR3 is TGTGCCAGCAGTACCGGGACAGGGAGGGACTACACCTTC. The encoded protein is CASSTGTGRDYTF.